This entry lists 9 T cell receptor beta chains sequenced from one sample in a study of blood T cell repertoires in COVID-19. Profiled with immunoSEQ multiplex PCR; TCRdb holds only in-frame clones, not every one. The data contain tens of thousands of clones, 87% of them seen just once; the ten biggest clones take up over 7.5%. The sequencing input was peripheral blood. The receptor source for this set is a man in his fifties or sixties with active COVID-19.

The chain recombines TRBV6-5 with TRBJ1-5, with D unresolved. Germline assignment: CDR1 MNHEY and CDR2 SVGAGI. The germline V and J ends were trimmed by 2 bases and 5 bases, with 10 bases remaining between them. There are 14 residues in the CDR3. CDR3 loop: CASSYGGIHQPQHF. The DNA of the CDR3 is TGTGCCAGCAGTTACGGCGGGATTCATCAGCCCCAGCATTTT.

The J gene is TRBJ1-6, the V gene TRBV4-1; perhaps TRBD1 as D (5 bases). The V gene's germline CDR1 is MGHRA and CDR2 YSYEKL. V dropped 0 bases and J dropped 10 bases, with 13 bases sitting between them. The CDR3 has 15 residues. The CDR3 region is CASSQDSQGVSPLHF. Written as DNA, the CDR3 is TGCGCCAGCAGCCAAGATAGCCAGGGTGTCTCACCCCTCCACTTT.

The chain uses TRBV28 and TRBJ1-5; unclear D gene. V lost 2 bases and J 2 bases, leaving 13 bases between the germline ends. Looked up from germline, CDR1 is MDHEN and CDR2 is SYDVKM. The CDR3 has 16 amino acids. CDR3 coding DNA: TGTGCCAGCAGTTTAGGCCGTATAAGTGGCAATCAGCCCCAGCATTTT. It encodes CASSLGRISGNQPQHF.

This rearrangement joins TRBV6-5 to TRBJ2-3; the match to TRBD2 covers 10 bases. V lost 6 bases to trimming and J lost 14 bases; unmatched junction nucleotides: 14. This CDR3 spans 14 amino acids. Germline CDR1 reads MNHEY; CDR2 reads SVGAGI. The CDR3 loop reads CASRPGTSDVTMYF. DNA for the CDR3: TGTGCCAGCAGACCCGGGACTAGCGATGTGACAATGTATTTT.

This sequence joins TRBV12-3 or TRBV12-4 and TRBJ2-2; D is possibly TRBD2 (6 bases). With 6 bases removed from V and 7 bases from J, the gap between germline ends came to 12 bases. The CDR3 extends over 13 amino acids. CDR3: CASSRGIGGELFF. CDR3 in DNA: TGTGCCAGCAGCCGGGGGATCGGCGGGGAGCTGTTTTTT.

The chain employs TRBV28 and TRBJ2-3; TRBD2 is a possible D gene (6 bases). The CDR3 contains 20 residues. V lost 5 bases, J lost 3 bases, and 30 bases lay in between. CDR1 MDHEN and CDR2 SYDVKM come from the germline V gene. The CDR3: CASSPRRGTYTGERTDTQYF. The CDR3 DNA follows: TGTGCCAGCAGTCCCCGGCGGGGAACGTACACCGGGGAAAGAACAGATACGCAGTATTTT.

The J gene is TRBJ1-1, the V gene TRBV28; D is perhaps TRBD1 (6 bases). Looked up from germline, CDR1 is MDHEN and CDR2 is SYDVKM. This CDR3 has 14 amino acids. Trimming shortened V by 5 bases and J by 5 bases, and 15 bases separated the two germline ends. The CDR3, as DNA: TGTGCCAGCAGTCTTACAGGGTTAGTGACTGAAGCTTTCTTT. This encodes CASSLTGLVTEAFF.

This chain joins TRBV6-1 and TRBJ1-1, with unresolved D. The CDR3 totals 12 residues. Trimming shortened V by 3 bases and J by 5 bases, and 7 bases separated the two germline ends. The V gene's germline CDR1 is MNHNS and CDR2 SASEGT. The CDR3 bases are TGTGCCAGCAGTGACACTGTGACTGAAGCTTTCTTT. Its translation: CASSDTVTEAFF.

The genes are TRBV2 and TRBJ2-3; perhaps TRBD1 as D (5 bases). CDR3 size: 14 residues. V was pared by 6 bases and J by 2 bases, with 12 bases between. In germline, CDR1 is SNHLY, CDR2 FYNNEI. This CDR3 reads CASSQGSPTDTQYF. The CDR3 coding sequence is TGTGCCAGCAGCCAGGGTTCCCCCACAGATACGCAGTATTTT. The whole variable domain, remainder taken from reference TRBV2 and TRBJ2-3, is EPEVTQTPSHQVTQMGQEVILRCVPISNHLYFYWYRQILGQKVEFLVSFYNNEISEKSEIFDDQFSVERPDGSNFTLKIRSTKLEDSAMYFCASSQGSPTDTQYFGPGTRLTVL.